This TCR beta chain is drawn from a study of PD-1 blockade in mismatch repair-deficient tumors. Study-wide background: Patients had approximately 11 mismatch repair-deficient cancer types and were previously treated and progressing. General study findings and limits: Tumor-resident clones, often absent from pretreatment blood, expanded after pembrolizumab and then contracted.

On this clone itself: The target antigen is unknown.

TCRdb's table, derived via immunoSEQ multiplex PCR, lists solely in-frame clones and lacks some. The sample holds under 85,000 clones, 70% to 85% seen once. Every patient had mismatch repair deficiency by PCR or immunohistochemistry. The length of the CDR3 is 16 residues. Looked up from germline, CDR1 is MGHDK and CDR2 is SYGVNS. V lost 5 bases and J lost 1, with 17 bases in between. The source was peripheral blood, collected 2 weeks after starting pembrolizumab. The source is an adult with mismatch repair-deficient cancer. The genes are TRBV25-1 and TRBJ1-1; D remains ambiguous. The CDR3: CASSPSGRARNTEAFF. Written as DNA, the CDR3 is TGTGCCAGCAGTCCGTCTGGTCGGGCGAGGAACACTGAAGCTTTCTTT.